Sequencing of this TCR beta chain was carried out in a study of read filtering for tumor transcriptome and immune sequencing (dated by TCRdb to about 2020). For the study in its entirety: The cohort was composed of about 16 male and over 13 female patients, with a mean age of approximately 62 years and an age range of about 40 to 90. By revised international staging, roughly eight patients were R-ISS I, 16 were R-ISS II and over five were R-ISS III. After DNase treatment, whole-transcriptome libraries were prepared with the TruSeq RNA Access Library Prep Kit. TCR-region mapped reads per sample ranged from about 4.05 to 11 million with IR-seq versus only about 75 to 1,400 with RNA-seq. Using the same bone marrow samples, the study compared TCR repertoires obtained by targeted immune repertoire sequencing with those obtained by bulk whole-transcriptome sequencing. One of the main goals was to work out a read-filtering strategy for immune repertoire data, in particular whether clonotypes backed by only a single read should be removed.

The Immunoverse kit was used to build TCR libraries from 400 to 500 ng RNA, with molecular barcoded adaptors covering alpha/delta and beta/gamma chains. The same RNA used for transcriptome sequencing was used for TCR library preparation. TCR libraries were sequenced on an Illumina HiSeq 4000 with 2 x 150 cycles. The original methods were these. TCR reads were aligned to human V, D, J and C references and assembled into CDR3 clonotypes with MiXCR, including quality filtering and error correction. Clonotype counts and gene usage diversity were analyzed with the tcR package in R. For inspection of raw mapping reads, RNA-seq reads were mapped by STAR aligner version 2.5.3a onto GRCh37 of the human genome. IR-seq fastq files were randomly downsampled with Seqtk 1.3 to test the effect of sequencing depth on detected clonotypes. TCRdb reprocessed the public reads (quality trimming at Q25 with fastp, clone calling with MiXCR) and kept in-frame beta chains. Identical CDR3 proteins give one entry, which carries the most common genes and DNA. What appears here as the V and J calls and clone size reflects TCRdb's work, not the paper's. This sample has some 19,000 distinct CDR3 sequences in its table, and approximately 20% of those were observed once. The ten largest clones capture about 24% of the sample.

CDR3 length: 14 amino acids, cysteine to phenylalanine. This entry keeps only the CDR3 DNA: 42 bases, framed from base 1. V lost 6 bases and J lost 7 bases; the stretch between them is 16 bases long. Points the paper makes about the study in general: In IR-seq, single-read clonotypes were approximately 81% of clonotypes but about 3.5% of total reads; in RNA-seq they were 70% to 75% of clonotypes and more than 40% of reads. The sorted CD138-negative fraction was not purified T cells but a mixed bone marrow immune population. IR-seq captured clonotypes at much higher depth and more reliably than RNA-seq, and smaller IR-seq throughput sufficed to identify most shared clonotypes. The correlation between IR-seq and RNA-seq shared clonotype proportions rose when single-read clonotypes were removed.

This clonotype was found many times. Its specific antigen is unknown. The record has no base qualities; no much larger clone is one base away. Bone marrow was sampled from every patient at the time of active disease. Isolation of bone marrow mononuclear cells was performed by Ficoll-Hypaque density gradient centrifugation. Myeloma plasma cells were removed and CD138-negative cells were collected by negative selection after labeling with CD138 magnetic microbeads on a MACS separator. The purity of the isolated cells was checked by flow cytometry with CD138 antibodies on an Attune NxT. Total RNA was extracted using TRIzol reagent and was quantified on a NanoDrop spectrophotometer. Paired RNA-seq and IR-seq were performed on each patient's CD138-negative bone marrow sample.

Material: a population of CD138-negative cells sorted from bone marrow. The cell subset or site label corresponds to: bone marrow mononuclear cells depleted of CD138+ plasma/myeloma cells by negative magnetic selection. The V and J genes are TRBV12-3 or TRBV12-4 and TRBJ2-1, with a weak D call of TRBD2 (5 bases match). This sequence originates from a donor over 35 with multiple myeloma. The sequence in DNA is TGTGCCAGCAGCTCAACCGGACTGTTAAATGAGCAGTTCTTC. It specifies CASSSTGLLNEQFF.